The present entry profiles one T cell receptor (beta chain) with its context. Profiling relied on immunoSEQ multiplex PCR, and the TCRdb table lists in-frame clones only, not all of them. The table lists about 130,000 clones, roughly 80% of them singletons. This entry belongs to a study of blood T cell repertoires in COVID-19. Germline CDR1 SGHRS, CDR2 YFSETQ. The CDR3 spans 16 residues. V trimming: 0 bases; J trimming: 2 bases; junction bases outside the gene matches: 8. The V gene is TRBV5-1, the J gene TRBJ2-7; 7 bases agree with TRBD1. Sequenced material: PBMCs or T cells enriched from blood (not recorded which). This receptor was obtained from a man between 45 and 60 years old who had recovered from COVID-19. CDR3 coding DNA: TGCGCCAGCAGCTTGGCCTCCGGGACAGCCACCTACGAGCAGTACTTC. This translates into CASSLASGTATYEQYF.